The sequence of this TCR beta chain was determined in a study of OX40 agonist ivuxolimab in advanced cancers. Study background: Of mixed ages from about 20 to 90 and averaging approximately 60 years, the group was around 78% male.

Notes on this clone: Its matching antigen is unknown.

Germline lookup yields CDR1 LNHDA and CDR2 SQIVND (reference sequence). The ends were cut back, 3 bases at V and 7 bases at J, with 10 bases in the middle. CDR3 size: 13 residues. Study observations and caveats: The authors also found low normalized T-cell clonal expansion in some nonresponders.

The table came from immunoSEQ multiplex PCR; TCRdb's copy has only in-frame clones and leaves some out. The data contain some 100,000 clones, approximately 86% of them singletons. This specimen was CD4+ or CD8+ T cells sorted from blood, taken in a trial of the OX40 agonist ivuxolimab. This TCR came from an adult with an advanced solid tumor such as melanoma, head and neck, liver or kidney cancer. The chain carries TRBV19 and TRBJ2-1, with D possibly matching TRBD2 (5 bases). CDR3 sequence: CASSIRGENEQFF. The CDR3 DNA is TGTGCCAGTAGTATCCGTGGGGAGAATGAGCAGTTCTTC.